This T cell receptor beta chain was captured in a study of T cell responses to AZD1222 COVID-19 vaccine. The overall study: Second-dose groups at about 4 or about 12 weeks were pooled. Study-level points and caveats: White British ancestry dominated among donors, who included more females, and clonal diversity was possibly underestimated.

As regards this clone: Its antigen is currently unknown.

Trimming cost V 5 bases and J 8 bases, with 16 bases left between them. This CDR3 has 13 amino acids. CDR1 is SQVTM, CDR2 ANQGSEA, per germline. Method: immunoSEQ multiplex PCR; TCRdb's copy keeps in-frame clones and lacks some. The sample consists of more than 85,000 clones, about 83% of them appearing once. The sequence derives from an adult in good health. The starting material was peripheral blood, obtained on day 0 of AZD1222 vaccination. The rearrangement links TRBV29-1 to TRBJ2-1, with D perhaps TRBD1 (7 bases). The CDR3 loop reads CSVHRQGGDEQFF. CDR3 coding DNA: TGCAGCGTTCACCGACAGGGAGGCGATGAGCAGTTCTTC.